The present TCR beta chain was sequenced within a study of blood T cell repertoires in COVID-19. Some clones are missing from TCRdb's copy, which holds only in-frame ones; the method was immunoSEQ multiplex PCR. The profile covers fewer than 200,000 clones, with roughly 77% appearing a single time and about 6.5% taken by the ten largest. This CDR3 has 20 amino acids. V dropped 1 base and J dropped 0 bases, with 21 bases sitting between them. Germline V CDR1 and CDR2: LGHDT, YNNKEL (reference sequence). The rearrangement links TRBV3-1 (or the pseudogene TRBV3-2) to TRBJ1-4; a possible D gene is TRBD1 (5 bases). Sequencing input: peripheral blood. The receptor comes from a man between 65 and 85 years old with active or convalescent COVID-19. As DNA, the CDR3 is TGTGCCAGCAGCCAAGCAGGGCAGGGAGGGGCGCAAGCAACTAATGAAAAACTGTTTTTT. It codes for CASSQAGQGGAQATNEKLFF.